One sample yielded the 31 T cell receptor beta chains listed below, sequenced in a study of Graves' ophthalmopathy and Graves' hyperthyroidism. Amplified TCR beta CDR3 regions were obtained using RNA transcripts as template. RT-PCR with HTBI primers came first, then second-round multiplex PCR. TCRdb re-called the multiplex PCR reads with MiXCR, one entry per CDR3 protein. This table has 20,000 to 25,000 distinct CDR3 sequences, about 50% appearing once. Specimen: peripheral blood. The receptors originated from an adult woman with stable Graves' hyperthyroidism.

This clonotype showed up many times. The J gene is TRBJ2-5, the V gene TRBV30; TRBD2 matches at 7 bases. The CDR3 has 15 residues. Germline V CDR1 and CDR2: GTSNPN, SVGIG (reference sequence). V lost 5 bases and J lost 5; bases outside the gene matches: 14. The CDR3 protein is CAWEPPWREMETQYF. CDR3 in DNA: TGTGCCTGGGAACCCCCGTGGCGGGAGATGGAGACCCAGTACTTC.

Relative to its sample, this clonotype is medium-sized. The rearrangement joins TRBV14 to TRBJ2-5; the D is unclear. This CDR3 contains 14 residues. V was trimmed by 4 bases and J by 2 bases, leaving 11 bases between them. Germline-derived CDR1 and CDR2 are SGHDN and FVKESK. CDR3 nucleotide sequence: TGTGCCAGCAGCCTCATCTCATCACAAGAGACCCAGTACTTC. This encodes CASSLISSQETQYF.

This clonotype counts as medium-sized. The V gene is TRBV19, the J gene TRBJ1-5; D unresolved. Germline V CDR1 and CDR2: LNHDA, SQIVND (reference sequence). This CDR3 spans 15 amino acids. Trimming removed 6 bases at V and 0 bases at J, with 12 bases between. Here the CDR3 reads CASREDGYSNQPQHF. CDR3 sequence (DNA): TGTGCCAGTAGAGAGGACGGTTATAGCAATCAGCCCCAGCATTTT.

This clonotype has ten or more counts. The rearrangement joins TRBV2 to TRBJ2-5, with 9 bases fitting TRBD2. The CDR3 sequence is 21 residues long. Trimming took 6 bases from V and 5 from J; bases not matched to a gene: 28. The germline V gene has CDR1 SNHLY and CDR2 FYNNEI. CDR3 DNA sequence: TGTGCCAGCAGGAACCATGATCTGGCCGGTAGCGGGAGTGGGGGATGGGAGACCCAGTACTTC. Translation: CASRNHDLAGSGSGGWETQYF. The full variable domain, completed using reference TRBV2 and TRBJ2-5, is EPEVTQTPSHQVTQMGQEVILRCVPISNHLYFYWYRQILGQKVEFLVSFYNNEISEKSEIFDDQFSVERPDGSNFTLKIRSTKLEDSAMYFCASRNHDLAGSGSGGWETQYFGPGTRLLVL.

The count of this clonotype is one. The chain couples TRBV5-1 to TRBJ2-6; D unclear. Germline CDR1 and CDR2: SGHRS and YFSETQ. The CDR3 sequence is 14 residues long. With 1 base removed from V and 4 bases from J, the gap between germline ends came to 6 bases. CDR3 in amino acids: CASSLLQGANVLTF. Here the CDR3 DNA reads TGCGCCAGCAGCTTGCTACAGGGGGCCAACGTCCTGACTTTC.

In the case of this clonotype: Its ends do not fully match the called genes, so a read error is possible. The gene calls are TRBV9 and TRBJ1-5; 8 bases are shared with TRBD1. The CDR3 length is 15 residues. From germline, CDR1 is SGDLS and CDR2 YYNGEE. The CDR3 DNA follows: TGTGCCAGCAGTTCGTGGGGACAGGACAATCGGCCCCAGCATTTT. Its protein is CASSSWGQDNRPQHF.

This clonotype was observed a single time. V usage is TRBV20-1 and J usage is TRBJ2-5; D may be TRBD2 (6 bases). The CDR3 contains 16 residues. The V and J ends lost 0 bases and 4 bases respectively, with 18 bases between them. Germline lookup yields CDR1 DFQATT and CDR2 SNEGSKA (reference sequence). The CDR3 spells CSARDLHGGIRETQYF. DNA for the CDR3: TGCAGTGCTAGAGATCTGCACGGGGGTATTAGAGAGACCCAGTACTTC.

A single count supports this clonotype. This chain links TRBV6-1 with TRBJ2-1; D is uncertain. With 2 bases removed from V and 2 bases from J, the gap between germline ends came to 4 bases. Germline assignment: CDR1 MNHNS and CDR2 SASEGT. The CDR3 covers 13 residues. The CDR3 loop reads CASSESAYNEQFF. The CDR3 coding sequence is TGTGCCAGCAGTGAATCAGCCTACAATGAGCAGTTCTTC.

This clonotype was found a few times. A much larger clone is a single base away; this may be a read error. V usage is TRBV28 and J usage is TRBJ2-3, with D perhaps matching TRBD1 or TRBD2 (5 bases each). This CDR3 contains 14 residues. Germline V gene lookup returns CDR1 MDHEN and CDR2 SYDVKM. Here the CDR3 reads CACSLRGPTDTQYF. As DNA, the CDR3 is TGTGCCTGCAGTTTACGGGGACCCACAGATACGCAGTATTTT.

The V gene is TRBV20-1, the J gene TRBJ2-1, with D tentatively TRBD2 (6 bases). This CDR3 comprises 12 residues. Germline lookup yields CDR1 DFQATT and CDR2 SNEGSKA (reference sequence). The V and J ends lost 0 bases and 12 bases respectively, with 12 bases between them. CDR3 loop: CSARDPTRGQFF. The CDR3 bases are TGCAGTGCTAGAGATCCGACTAGAGGGCAGTTCTTC.

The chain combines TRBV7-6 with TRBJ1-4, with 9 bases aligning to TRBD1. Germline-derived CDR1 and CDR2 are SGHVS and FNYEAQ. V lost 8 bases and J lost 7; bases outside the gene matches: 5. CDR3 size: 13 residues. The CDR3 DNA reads TGTGCCAGCGGGGGGACAGGGCTTGAAAAACTGTTTTTT. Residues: CASGGTGLEKLFF.

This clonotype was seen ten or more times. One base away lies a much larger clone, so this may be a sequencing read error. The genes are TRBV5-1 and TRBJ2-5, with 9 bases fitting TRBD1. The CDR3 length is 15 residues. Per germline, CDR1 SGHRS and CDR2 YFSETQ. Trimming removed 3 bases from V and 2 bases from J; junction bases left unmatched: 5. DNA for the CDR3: TGCGCCAGCAGCTCGGACAGGGGTGGGCAAGAGACCCAGTACTTC. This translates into CASSSDRGGQETQYF. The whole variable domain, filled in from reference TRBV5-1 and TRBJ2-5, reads KAGVTQTPRYLIKTRGQQVTLSCSPISGHRSVSWYQQTPGQGLQFLFEYFSETQRNKGNFPGRFSGRQFSNSRSEMNVSTLELGDSALYLCASSSDRGGQETQYFGPGTRLLVL.

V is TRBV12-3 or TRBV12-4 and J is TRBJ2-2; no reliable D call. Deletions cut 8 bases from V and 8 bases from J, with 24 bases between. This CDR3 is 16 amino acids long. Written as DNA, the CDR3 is TGTGCCAGCGGACCGCCGAGCGTTCGTGGATCAGGGGAGCTGTTTTTT. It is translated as CASGPPSVRGSGELFF.

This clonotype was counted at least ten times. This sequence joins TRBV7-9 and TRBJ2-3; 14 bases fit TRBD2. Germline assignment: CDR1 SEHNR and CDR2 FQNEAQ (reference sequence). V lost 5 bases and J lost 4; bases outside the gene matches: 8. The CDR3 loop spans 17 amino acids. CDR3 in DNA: TGTGCCAGCAGCCGGACTAGCGGGAGGAGGGGTTCAGATACGCAGTATTTT. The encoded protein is CASSRTSGRRGSDTQYF.

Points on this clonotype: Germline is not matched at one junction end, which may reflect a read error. For the CDR3, the DNA is TGTGCTAGCAGCTTAGGAGGACAGGGGGCCTACAATGAGCAGTTCTTC. Protein: CASSLGGQGAYNEQFF. The chain couples TRBV7-7 to TRBJ2-1; TRBD1 aligns across 10 bases. The CDR3 has 16 amino acids. Germline loops: CDR1 SSHAT, CDR2 FNYEAQ (reference sequence).

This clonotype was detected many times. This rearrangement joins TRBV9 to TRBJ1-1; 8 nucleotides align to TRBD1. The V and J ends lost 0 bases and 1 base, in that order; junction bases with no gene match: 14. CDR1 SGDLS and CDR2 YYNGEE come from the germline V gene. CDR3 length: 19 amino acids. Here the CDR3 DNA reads TGTGCCAGCAGCGTAGGTCGTATGGCAGGGGGCGCGGGGAACACTGAAGCTTTCTTT. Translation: CASSVGRMAGGAGNTEAFF.

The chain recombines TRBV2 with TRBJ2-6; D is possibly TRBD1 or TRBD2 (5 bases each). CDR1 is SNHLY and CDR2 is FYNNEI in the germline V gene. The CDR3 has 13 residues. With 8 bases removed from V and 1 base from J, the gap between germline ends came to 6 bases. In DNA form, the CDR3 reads TGTGCCAGCTGGGGGTCTGGGGCCAACGTCCTGACTTTC. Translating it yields CASWGSGANVLTF.

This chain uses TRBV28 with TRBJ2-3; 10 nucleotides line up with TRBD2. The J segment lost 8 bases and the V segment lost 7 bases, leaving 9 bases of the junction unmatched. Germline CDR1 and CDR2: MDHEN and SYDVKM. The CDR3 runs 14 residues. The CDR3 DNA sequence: TGTGCCAGCACCCCCCCTAGCGGGAGAGGTACGCAGTATTTT. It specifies CASTPPSGRGTQYF.

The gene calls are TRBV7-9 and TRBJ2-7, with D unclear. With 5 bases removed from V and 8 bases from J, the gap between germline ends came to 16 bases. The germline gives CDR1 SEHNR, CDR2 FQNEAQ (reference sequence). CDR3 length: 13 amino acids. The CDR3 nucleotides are TGTGCCAGCAGCCCTGGGCCCGCAGGTCAGCAGTACTTC. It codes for CASSPGPAGQQYF.

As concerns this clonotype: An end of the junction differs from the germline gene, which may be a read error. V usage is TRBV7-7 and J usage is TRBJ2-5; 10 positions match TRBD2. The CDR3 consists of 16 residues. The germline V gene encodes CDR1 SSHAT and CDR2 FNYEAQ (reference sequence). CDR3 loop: CASSLHLAGEGETQYF. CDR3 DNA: TGTGCTAGCAGCTTACATCTAGCGGGAGAAGGGGAGACCCAGTACTTC.

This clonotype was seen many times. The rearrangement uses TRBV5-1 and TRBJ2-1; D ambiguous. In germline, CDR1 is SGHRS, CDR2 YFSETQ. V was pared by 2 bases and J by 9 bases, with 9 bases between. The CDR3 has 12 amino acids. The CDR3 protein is CASSFEVGEQFF. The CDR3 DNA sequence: TGCGCCAGCAGCTTCGAGGTCGGTGAGCAGTTCTTC.

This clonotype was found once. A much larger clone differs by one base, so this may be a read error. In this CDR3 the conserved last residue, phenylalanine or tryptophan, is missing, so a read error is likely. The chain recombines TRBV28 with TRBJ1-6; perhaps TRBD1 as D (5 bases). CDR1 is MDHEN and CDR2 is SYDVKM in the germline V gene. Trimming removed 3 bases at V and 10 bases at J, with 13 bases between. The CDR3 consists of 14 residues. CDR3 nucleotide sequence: TGTGCCAGCAGTTTCATCCGGGGGGACTCACCCCTCCACCTT. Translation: CASSFIRGDSPLHL.

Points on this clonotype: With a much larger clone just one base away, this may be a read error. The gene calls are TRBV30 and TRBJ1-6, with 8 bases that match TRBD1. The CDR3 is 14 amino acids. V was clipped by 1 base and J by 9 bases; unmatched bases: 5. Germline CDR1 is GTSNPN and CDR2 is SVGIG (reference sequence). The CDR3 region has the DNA TGTGCCTGGAGTGAGACAGGGGAAGTTTCACCCCTCCACTTT. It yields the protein CAWSETGEVSPLHF.

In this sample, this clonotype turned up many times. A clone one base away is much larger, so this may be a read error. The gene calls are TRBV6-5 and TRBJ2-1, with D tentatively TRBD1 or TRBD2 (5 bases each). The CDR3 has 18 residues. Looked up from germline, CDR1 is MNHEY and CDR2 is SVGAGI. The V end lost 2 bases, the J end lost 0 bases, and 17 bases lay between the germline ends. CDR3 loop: CASSYTPGQASSYNEQFF. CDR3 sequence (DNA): TGTGCCAGCAGTTACACGCCGGGGCAGGCGAGCTCCTACAATGAGCAGTTCTTC.

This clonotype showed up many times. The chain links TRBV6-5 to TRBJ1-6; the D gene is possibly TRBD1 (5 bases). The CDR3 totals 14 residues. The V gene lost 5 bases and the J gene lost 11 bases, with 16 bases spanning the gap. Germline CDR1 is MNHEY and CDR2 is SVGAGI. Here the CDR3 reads CASSPTVLVPPLHF. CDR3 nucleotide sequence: TGTGCCAGCAGTCCGACAGTTTTGGTCCCACCCCTCCACTTT.

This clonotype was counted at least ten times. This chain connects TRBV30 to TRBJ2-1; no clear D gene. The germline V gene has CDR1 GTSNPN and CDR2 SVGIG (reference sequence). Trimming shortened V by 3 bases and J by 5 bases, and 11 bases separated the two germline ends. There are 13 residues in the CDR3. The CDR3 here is CAWRVKGHNEQFF. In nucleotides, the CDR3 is TGTGCCTGGAGAGTGAAGGGTCACAATGAGCAGTTCTTC.

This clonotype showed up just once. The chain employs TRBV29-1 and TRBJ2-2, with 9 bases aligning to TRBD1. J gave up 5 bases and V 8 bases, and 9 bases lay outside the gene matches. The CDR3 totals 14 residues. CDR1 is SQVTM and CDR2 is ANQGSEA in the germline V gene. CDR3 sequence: CSSPTGQGTGELFF. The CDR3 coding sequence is TGCAGCTCACCAACGGGACAGGGAACCGGGGAGCTGTTTTTT.

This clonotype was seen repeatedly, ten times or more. The CDR3 is CASRGAIQETQYF. CDR3 in DNA: TGCGCCAGCAGGGGGGCAATACAAGAGACCCAGTACTTC. V usage is TRBV5-1 and J usage is TRBJ2-5, with a weak D call TRBD1 (6 bases). There are 13 residues in the CDR3. V was cut by 5 bases and J by 2 bases, with 10 bases left in between. Germline V gene data show CDR1 as SGHRS and CDR2 as YFSETQ.

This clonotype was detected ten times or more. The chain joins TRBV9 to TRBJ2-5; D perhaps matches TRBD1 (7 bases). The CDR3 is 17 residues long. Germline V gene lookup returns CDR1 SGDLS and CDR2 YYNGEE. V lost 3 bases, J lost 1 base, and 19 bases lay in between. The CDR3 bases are TGTGCCAGCAGCGGGTACCGCGGGACAGAACTCCAAGAGACCCAGTACTTC. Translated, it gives CASSGYRGTELQETQYF.

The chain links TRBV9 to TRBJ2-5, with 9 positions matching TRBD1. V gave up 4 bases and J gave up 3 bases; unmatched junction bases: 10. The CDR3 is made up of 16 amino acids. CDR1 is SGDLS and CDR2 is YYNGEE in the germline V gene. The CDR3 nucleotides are TGTGCCAGCAGCTTGACAGGGGGAGGGTTGGAAGAGACCCAGTACTTC. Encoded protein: CASSLTGGGLEETQYF.

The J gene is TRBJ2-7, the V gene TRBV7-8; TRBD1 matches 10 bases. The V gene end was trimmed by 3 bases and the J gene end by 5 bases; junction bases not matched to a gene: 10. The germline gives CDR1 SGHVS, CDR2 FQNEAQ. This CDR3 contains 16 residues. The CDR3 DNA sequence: TGTGCCAGCAGCTTCCCGTCTGGGACAGGGGTCAACGAGCAGTACTTC. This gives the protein CASSFPSGTGVNEQYF.